Listed below are T cell receptor beta chains from one sample, sequenced in a study of cytomegalovirus exposure and HLA in healthy donors. Repertoires were generated with immunoSEQ multiplex PCR, while TCRdb's copy carries only in-frame clones and drops some. The sample has approximately 210,000 clones; roughly 77% are singletons. The source material was PBMCs. These receptors came from a woman aged 45-65 years in good health and CMV-seronegative. Both conserved end residues are part of each CDR3. D genes are given only for firm matches. Some rows have no size entry. The others give once, few or many, or a class for an expanded clone.

clone_size,j_call,d_call,v_call,cdr3_nt,cdr3_aa
-,TRBJ2-7,-,TRBV6-5,TGTGCCAGCACCCCCCGCGGGTATGCAGAGCAGTACTTC,CASTPRGYAEQYF
-,TRBJ1-2,TRBD1,TRBV7-3,TGTGCCAGCAGCTCCAACCCCGGGACAGCAAATGGCTACACCTTC,CASSSNPGTANGYTF
few,TRBJ1-4,TRBD1,TRBV5-6,TGTGCCAGCAGCTTGGGGACAGGCCTCGGTGAAAAACTGTTTTTT,CASSLGTGLGEKLFF
once,TRBJ2-3,-,TRBV18,TGTGCCAGCTCTCGCTGGGGGGGCGAGATCGTGACGCAGTATTTT,CASSRWGGEIVTQYF
few,TRBJ2-1,TRBD2,TRBV30,TGTGCCTGGAGCGATAAACTTAGCGGGAGATACAATGAGCAGTTCTTC,CAWSDKLSGRYNEQFF
-,TRBJ2-1,TRBD1,TRBV6-1,TGTGCCAGCAGTGAAGGGGACAGGATCTACAATGAGCAGTTCTTC,CASSEGDRIYNEQFF
-,TRBJ1-3,TRBD1,TRBV5-1,TGCGCCAGCAGCTCCGGGACAGGGAGCTCTGGAAACACCATATATTTT,CASSSGTGSSGNTIYF
-,TRBJ1-1,TRBD1,TRBV19,TGTGCCAGTAGTATGTCGGACAGGGGGTCCACTGAAGCTTTCTTT,CASSMSDRGSTEAFF
-,TRBJ2-7,-,TRBV5-1,TGCGCCAGCGGAGGGGGCTATTACGAGCAGTACTTC,CASGGGYYEQYF
-,TRBJ2-3,-,TRBV27,TGTGCCAGCGGCGAGAGGGGGAAAGCAGATACGCAGTATTTT,CASGERGKADTQYF
-,TRBJ2-5,-,TRBV19,TGTGCCAGTACCTCCCCGGGTTGGCGCACCCAGTACTTC,CASTSPGWRTQYF
-,TRBJ2-7,-,TRBV28,TGTGCCAGCTCCGAGCTAGAAGAGCAGTACTTC,CASSELEEQYF
-,TRBJ1-1,TRBD1,TRBV27,TGTGCCAGTGGCACCCCTCGGACAGGGGTCACTGAAGCTTTCTTT,CASGTPRTGVTEAFF
-,TRBJ2-2,-,TRBV29-1,TGCAGCGTTGGAGGGAGACATCCCACCGGGGAGCTGTTTTTT,CSVGGRHPTGELFF
-,TRBJ1-1,TRBD1,TRBV19,TGTGCCAGTAGTCCTCGGCCAGGGGGAGAAGCTTTCTTT,CASSPRPGGEAFF
-,TRBJ2-7,TRBD2,TRBV30,TGTGCCTGGAGTAGGAGCGGGGGACCCTACGAGCAGTACTTC,CAWSRSGGPYEQYF
-,TRBJ1-2,TRBD1,TRBV6-5,TGTGCCAGCACCACTCCTGGACAGGGGTATGGCTACACCTTC,CASTTPGQGYGYTF
-,TRBJ1-2,TRBD1,TRBV25-1,TGTGCCAGCAGACCATCGGGACAGCGGGGGTTGGCTTATGGCTACACCTTC,CASRPSGQRGLAYGYTF
few,TRBJ1-2,TRBD1,TRBV6-6,TGTGCCAGCAGTTACCCGAGACAGGGCTACAACCATGGCTACACCTTC,CASSYPRQGYNHGYTF
once,TRBJ2-7,-,TRBV5-5,TGTGCCAGCAGCTTGGGACCCGGACAGCCCTACGAGCAGTACTTC,CASSLGPGQPYEQYF
few,TRBJ1-1,TRBD1,TRBV15,TGTGCCACCAGCGGGGGACAGCTGAACACTGAAGCTTTCTTT,CATSGGQLNTEAFF
-,TRBJ2-2,-,TRBV7-3,TGTGCCAGCAGACGCAAAGGGGGGGTATATGGGAACACCGGGGAGCTGTTTTTT,CASRRKGGVYGNTGELFF
-,TRBJ2-3,TRBD1,TRBV19,TGTGCCAGTAATCTCGGACAGGGAGGAGATACGCAGTATTTT,CASNLGQGGDTQYF
-,TRBJ1-5,-,TRBV14,TGTGCCAGCAGCCAAGATCCCGGTCAGCCCCAGCATTTT,CASSQDPGQPQHF
-,TRBJ2-5,TRBD2,TRBV7-9,TGTGCCAGCAGCCCTCCTAGCGGGGGGGGTAAAGAGACCCAGTACTTC,CASSPPSGGGKETQYF
-,TRBJ1-4,TRBD1,TRBV5-4,TGTGCCAGCAGCTTACAGGGGGTCGGAACTAATGAAAAACTGTTTTTT,CASSLQGVGTNEKLFF
-,TRBJ2-1,-,TRBV30,TGTGCCTGGAGTTACCCGACTCCAGCGACCTACAATGAGCAGTTCTTC,CAWSYPTPATYNEQFF
few,TRBJ1-1,-,TRBV2,TGTGCCAGCAGTGAAATCCCAGGGTCCGGGGGGGACACTGAAGCTTTCTTT,CASSEIPGSGGDTEAFF
-,TRBJ2-7,TRBD2,TRBV4-3,TGCGCCAGCAGCCAAGAATCCGTGGGCGGGAGATCCTACGAGCAGTACTTC,CASSQESVGGRSYEQYF
-,TRBJ2-7,TRBD2,TRBV9,TGTGCCAGCAGCGTGGGGGGGTTAACCTACGAGCAGTACTTC,CASSVGGLTYEQYF
-,TRBJ1-3,TRBD1,TRBV5-1,TGCGCCAGCAGTTTCGGGGACAGGGGAACCTCTGGAAACACCATATATTTT,CASSFGDRGTSGNTIYF
few,TRBJ1-6,-,TRBV6-4,TGTGCCAGCAGGGGGGGACCTGATAGGAGTAATTCACCCCTCCACTTT,CASRGGPDRSNSPLHF
-,TRBJ1-5,-,TRBV6-1,TGTGCCAGCACGGGGGGCGGCCAGCCCCAGCATTTT,CASTGGGQPQHF
-,TRBJ2-3,-,TRBV7-9,TGTGCCAGCAGCTTAGCCCCGGACTACCGCACAGATACGCAGTATTTT,CASSLAPDYRTDTQYF
-,TRBJ2-3,-,TRBV7-9,TGTTCCAGCAGCTTAGTTCGACTAGATACGCAGTATTTT,CSSSLVRLDTQYF
-,TRBJ1-3,-,TRBV6-5,TGTGCCAGCAGTTACCGAGGGAGCTCTGGAAACACCATATATTTT,CASSYRGSSGNTIYF
-,TRBJ2-1,TRBD2,TRBV2,TGTGCCAGCAGCTTGGGGCGGGGGGGCCTCAGTGAGCAGTTCTTC,CASSLGRGGLSEQFF
-,TRBJ1-4,-,TRBV19,TGTGCCAGTAGTATTCGCAGGGCTCTGTCTAATGAAAAACTGTTTTTT,CASSIRRALSNEKLFF
few,TRBJ2-7,TRBD1,TRBV6-5,TGTGCCAGTCTCCGAACGACAGGGAGCTCCTACGAGCAGTACTTC,CASLRTTGSSYEQYF
once,TRBJ1-1,-,TRBV13,TGTGCCAGCAGCCCTCGACTGATGAACACTGAAGCTTTCTTT,CASSPRLMNTEAFF
-,TRBJ2-5,-,TRBV5-6,TGTGCCAGCAGTTCCCCGGGCGGAGGGGGCCTAGAGACCCAGTACTTC,CASSSPGGGGLETQYF
few,TRBJ2-7,TRBD1,TRBV4-1,TGCGCCAGCGGGGACAGGGGGTCATACGAGCAGTACTTC,CASGDRGSYEQYF
-,TRBJ2-2,TRBD2,TRBV18,TGTGCCAGCTCAACGTCCGCCCAGCGGGGGGGCCTCTCAACCGGGGAGCTGTTTTTT,CASSTSAQRGGLSTGELFF
-,TRBJ1-5,-,TRBV19,TGTGCCAGTAGCCCCGGAGGGGCTAGCAATCAGCCCCAGCATTTT,CASSPGGASNQPQHF